The source of this T cell receptor beta chain is a study of human CD8 memory T cell subsets. Researchers made TCR beta libraries via UMI-labeled 5' RACE. No DNA is given; TCRdb re-called the 5' RACE reads and lists each CDR3 protein once. Across 9,500 to 11,000 distinct CDR3 sequences, the top ten clones capture about a sixth of the sample. CDR3 length equals 14 residues. Per the germline V gene, CDR1 is LGHDT and CDR2 is YNNKEL (reference sequence). Remarks on this clonotype: The antigen is unknown.

Study-level findings and limits: Stem-like memory T cell repertoires seemed more diverse than precursor exhausted ones by Chao1 estimates.

This chain links TRBV3-1 with TRBJ2-3. This clonotype originated in a human donor in good health. The sample was CD8+ T cells from PBMCs. The CDR3 region is CASSQGIGTDTQYF.